This T cell receptor beta chain was profiled in a study of blood T cell repertoires in COVID-19. Produced via immunoSEQ multiplex PCR; TCRdb's table is partial and in-frame only. The sample lists some 260,000 clones; around 86% were seen once. Cohorts were based on clinical histories the participants reported. This clone has a handful of counts. The sample consisted of PBMCs or T cells enriched from blood (not recorded which). This clonotype was obtained from a middle-aged man who had recovered from COVID-19.

This CDR3 reads CASSTGPAGNQPQHF. The CDR3, as DNA: TGTGCCAGCAGTACAGGGCCTGCCGGCAATCAGCCCCAGCATTTT. This chain links TRBV6-5 with TRBJ1-5, with D perhaps matching TRBD1 (6 bases). Trimming removed 5 bases at V and 2 bases at J, with 13 bases between. Germline CDR1 MNHEY, CDR2 SVGAGI. The CDR3 runs to 15 residues.